The T cell receptor (beta chain) described here comes from a study of T cells in Graves' hyperthyroidism and ophthalmopathy. Orbital computed tomography and thyroid ultrasound, together with serum TRAb and thyroxine and clinical symptoms, were used for diagnoses. It was RNA transcripts that yielded the amplified TCR beta CDR3 regions. TCR CDR3 regions were first amplified by RT-PCR with HTBI primers. TCRdb re-called the multiplex PCR reads with MiXCR, one entry per CDR3 protein. Of 540,000 or so distinct CDR3 sequences in the sample, 15% to 18% are singletons; the top ten hold approximately 7.4%. There are 11 residues in the CDR3. Germline CDR1 reads ENHRY; CDR2 reads SYGVKD. The V end lost 6 bases, the J end lost 2 bases, and 5 bases lay between the germline ends.

J is TRBJ2-7 and V is TRBV10-3; no definite D call. Sequencing was carried out using blood. This TCR derives from a woman in her twenties or thirties with Graves' hyperthyroidism. The CDR3 nucleotides read TGTGCCATCAGGAGCACCTACGAGCAGTACTTC. Amino acid sequence: CAIRSTYEQYF.